The 10 T cell receptor beta chains below all came from one sample that was sequenced in a study of long-term antiretroviral therapy in people with HIV. immunoSEQ v3.0 was run at survey level. Profiling relied on immunoSEQ multiplex PCR, and the TCRdb table lists in-frame clones only, not all of them. The table has about 25,000 clones, 85% to 90% seen once; the top ten hold 5.3%. Material: unsorted PBMCs, obtained approximately 4.5 years after starting antiretroviral therapy. These receptors all come from a man aged 30-40 years with HIV.

The V gene is TRBV6-1, the J gene TRBJ2-7, with 7 nucleotides matching TRBD1. Germline loops: CDR1 MNHNS, CDR2 SASEGT. The V gene end was trimmed by 3 bases and the J gene end by 1 base; junction bases not matched to a gene: 9. The CDR3 is made up of 16 amino acids. The CDR3 DNA follows: TGTGCCAGCAGTGACCCAGGGGGATCGGGTTCCTACGAGCAGTACTTC. Its translation: CASSDPGGSGSYEQYF.

The V gene is TRBV10-3, the J gene TRBJ2-7, with 10 bases identical to TRBD1. The CDR3 totals 14 residues. Germline trimming cut 10 bases from V and 2 bases from J; bases unmatched to any gene: 8. Germline V gives CDR1 ENHRY, CDR2 SYGVKD. The DNA for the CDR3 is TGTGCCACGGACCCGGGACAGGGGCCCTACGAGCAGTACTTC. As protein: CATDPGQGPYEQYF.

The chain employs TRBV4-3 and TRBJ2-1, with 8 positions matching TRBD2. CDR1 is LGHNA and CDR2 is YSLEER in the germline V gene. There are 16 residues in the CDR3. The V and J ends lost 0 bases and 0 bases, in that order; junction bases with no gene match: 1. The CDR3, as DNA: TGCGCCAGCAGCCAAGAAAGCGGGAGCTCCTACAATGAGCAGTTCTTC. As protein: CASSQESGSSYNEQFF.

This clone occurred once. CDR3 region: CATSRDRENTEAFF. CDR3 bases: TGTGCCACCAGCAGAGATAGGGAGAACACTGAAGCTTTCTTT. The chain joins TRBV15 to TRBJ1-1; the D is unclear. Germline V gene data show CDR1 as LNHNV and CDR2 as YYDKDF (reference sequence). Trimming removed 0 bases from V and 1 base from J, with 6 bases in between. The CDR3 runs to 14 residues.

The rearrangement links TRBV10-3 to TRBJ2-3; a weak D match, TRBD2 (6 bases). Germline V gene sequence: CDR1 ENHRY, CDR2 SYGVKD. The ends were cut back, 10 bases at V and 4 bases at J, with 9 bases in the middle. The CDR3 consists of 11 residues. The CDR3 DNA reads TGTGCCACCTCGGGGGCAGATACGCAGTATTTT. Amino acids: CATSGADTQYF.

This clone has just a few counts. Here the CDR3 reads CASRNRGYPYEQYF. For the CDR3, the DNA is TGTGCCAGCAGAAATAGAGGGTACCCTTACGAGCAGTACTTC. The rearrangement links TRBV6-5 to TRBJ2-7, with a possible D match to TRBD2 (5 bases). CDR3 size: 14 residues. The germline V gene encodes CDR1 MNHEY and CDR2 SVGAGI. Trimming left V 6 bases short and J 4 bases short, with 16 bases between.

V gene TRBV21-1 combines with J gene TRBJ1-1. TRBV21-1 is termed a pseudogene. There are 18 residues in the CDR3. The CDR3 nucleotides read TGTGCCAGCATCCCCAGCGGGCAGCAAAACGAGATGAACACTGAAGCTTTCTTT. It translates to CASIPSGQQNEMNTEAFF.

This chain links TRBV5-6 with TRBJ2-6; D is ambiguous. Trimming shortened V by 2 bases and J by 0 bases, and 6 bases separated the two germline ends. This CDR3 is built from 15 residues. The germline V gene has CDR1 SGHDT and CDR2 YYEEEE. The CDR3 bases are TGTGCCAGCAGCTTTGGCCGCTCTGGGGCCAACGTCCTGACTTTC. Residues: CASSFGRSGANVLTF.

This chain uses TRBV6-1 with TRBJ1-2; TRBD1 aligns across 7 bases. Germline values: CDR1 MNHNS, CDR2 SASEGT. The CDR3 is 12 residues long. J gave up 8 bases and V 6 bases, and 6 bases lay outside the gene matches. The CDR3 is CASSLPGGGYTF. The CDR3 region has the DNA TGTGCCAGCAGCCTCCCAGGGGGGGGCTACACCTTC.

The chain has TRBV19 and TRBJ1-1; no firm D call. Looked up from germline, CDR1 is LNHDA and CDR2 is SQIVND (reference sequence). The CDR3 consists of 12 residues. Trimming removed 7 bases from V and 4 bases from J, with 10 bases in between. The CDR3 DNA sequence: TGTGCCAGTACCAAGGGCAGCACTGAAGCTTTCTTT. Protein product: CASTKGSTEAFF.